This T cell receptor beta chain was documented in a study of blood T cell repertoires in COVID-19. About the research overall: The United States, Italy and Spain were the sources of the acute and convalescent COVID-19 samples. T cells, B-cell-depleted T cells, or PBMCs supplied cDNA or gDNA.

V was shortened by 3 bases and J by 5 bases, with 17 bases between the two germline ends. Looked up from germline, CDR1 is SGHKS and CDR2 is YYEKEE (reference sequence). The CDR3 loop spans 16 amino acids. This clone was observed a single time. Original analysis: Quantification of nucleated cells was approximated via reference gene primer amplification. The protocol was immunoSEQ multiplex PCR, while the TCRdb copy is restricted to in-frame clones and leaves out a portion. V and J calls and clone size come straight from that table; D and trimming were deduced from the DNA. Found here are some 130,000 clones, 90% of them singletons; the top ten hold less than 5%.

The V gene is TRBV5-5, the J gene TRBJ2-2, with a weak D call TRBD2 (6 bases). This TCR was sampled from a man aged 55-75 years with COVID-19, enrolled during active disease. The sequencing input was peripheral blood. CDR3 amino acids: CASSSPSGERTGELFF. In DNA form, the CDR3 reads TGTGCCAGCAGCTCACCTTCGGGGGAGAGGACCGGGGAGCTGTTTTTT.